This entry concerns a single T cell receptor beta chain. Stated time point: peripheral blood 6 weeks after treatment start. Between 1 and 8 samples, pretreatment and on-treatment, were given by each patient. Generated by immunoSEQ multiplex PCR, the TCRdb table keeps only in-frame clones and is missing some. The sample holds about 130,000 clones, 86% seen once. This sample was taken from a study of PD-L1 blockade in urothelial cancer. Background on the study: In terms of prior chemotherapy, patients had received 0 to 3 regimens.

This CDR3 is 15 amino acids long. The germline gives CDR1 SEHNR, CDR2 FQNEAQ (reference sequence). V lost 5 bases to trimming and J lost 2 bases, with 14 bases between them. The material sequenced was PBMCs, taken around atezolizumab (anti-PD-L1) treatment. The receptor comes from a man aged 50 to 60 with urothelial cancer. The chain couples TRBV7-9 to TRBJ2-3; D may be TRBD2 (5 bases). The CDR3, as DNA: TGTGCCAGCAGCCCCGGGGAGACCGACACAGATACGCAGTATTTT. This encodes CASSPGETDTDTQYF.